The sequence of this T cell receptor beta chain was determined in a study of OX40 agonist ivuxolimab in advanced cancers. With regard to the full study: The costimulatory receptor OX40 (CD134) was targeted by ivuxolimab, a fully human IgG2 agonistic monoclonal antibody. Intravenous ivuxolimab was administered to patients every 2 weeks at six dose levels: 0.01, 0.1, 0.3, 1.5, 3 and 10 mg/kg. Of the roughly 53 patients in dose escalation, approximately 20 had hepatocellular carcinoma, about 15 had melanoma, 9 had renal cell carcinoma and 9 had head and neck cancer. In the dose-escalation cohort, 82.7% of patients were male, and the mean age was roughly 60 years, with a range of roughly 23 to 85. Prior anti-PD-1, anti-PD-L1 or anti-CTLA-4 therapy was permitted, and checkpoint inhibitors had been received by roughly 40% of dose-escalation patients. Three dose-escalation patients achieved partial responses, one with hepatocellular carcinoma and two with cutaneous melanoma. Peripheral TCRbeta sequencing aimed to test whether ivuxolimab altered TCR sequence diversity and caused clonal T-cell expansion. The paper describes the monotherapy dose-escalation part (N of about 54 patients) of the phase I trial of ivuxolimab.

Findings and caveats that apply to the study as a whole: After ivuxolimab, CD8+ T cells had more expanded clones than CD4+ T cells on average. Antigen specificity was not determined for the clonally expanded peripheral T cells. Low levels of normalized T-cell clonal expansion were also seen in some patients who did not respond. In the 0.1-3.0 mg/kg groups, partial responders had among the lowest normalized peripheral clonal expansion, particularly in CD8+ T cells. At doses of 0.1 to 3.0 mg/kg, clonal expansion of both CD4+ and CD8+ blood T cells was observed from baseline to week 6.

Genomic DNA was extracted from sorted cells for sequencing of the TCRbeta CDR3 region. TCRbeta CDR3 regions were sequenced using the immunoSEQ Assay. TCRdb mirrors the immuneACCESS table, restricted to in-frame sequences. Some clones are absent from its copies; in checked studies, under half trace to an unresolved V gene, and the reason for the others is unknown. Within this sample are more than 15,000 clones, with roughly 82% of them counted one time only. Of the sample, under 4% falls within the top ten clones. The CDR3 spans 15 residues, from the cysteine through the phenylalanine. Only CDR3 DNA remains: 45 bases, in frame from the first base. V is shortened by 4 bases, J by 3 bases, and the region joining them spans 14 bases. The CDR1 and CDR2 encoded by the germline V gene are SGHDT and YYEEEE. Patients with a history of autoimmune disease or receiving systemic immunosuppression were excluded from the trial. Peripheral blood for TCR sequencing was drawn from every dose cohort at baseline, at cycle 4 day 1 and at cycle 7 day 1. The samples were drawn from a first-in-human, open-label, multicenter phase I dose-escalation trial of ivuxolimab. Adults with locally advanced or metastatic melanoma, renal cell, hepatocellular, or head and neck squamous cell carcinoma were enrolled in the trial. Before TCR sequencing, CD4+ T cells and CD8+ T cells from peripheral blood were sorted into separate populations.

This clone has only one observation. No antigen is known for it. The record has no base qualities; no much larger clone is one base away. The source is an adult with an advanced solid tumor such as melanoma, head and neck, liver or kidney cancer. Here the chain combines TRBV5-6 and TRBJ1-5, with TRBD1 as a weak D call on 5 bases. Here the sequenced sample was CD4+ or CD8+ T cells sorted from blood, taken in a trial of the OX40 agonist ivuxolimab. In nucleotide form, the sequence is TGTGCCAGCAGCCGGCGAGGGGCCGTCAATCAGCCCCAGCATTTT. This gives the protein CASSRRGAVNQPQHF.